The source of this T cell receptor beta chain is a study of CD8 T cells in Susac syndrome. Study in general: Among sequenced Susac syndrome patients, over 5 had active disease and roughly eight were in remission.

The junction had 6 bases not matched to a gene; V was cut back by 2 bases and J by 4 bases. The CDR3 covers 15 residues. Per germline, CDR1 SGHRS and CDR2 YFSETQ. RNA totalling about 0.45 to 1 ug underwent reverse transcription with random hexamers. TCRdb passed the immunoSEQ multiplex PCR reads through MiXCR, listing each CDR3 protein once. The sample includes some 96,000 distinct CDR3 sequences, 95% of them seen just once. The chain joins TRBV5-1 to TRBJ2-1; 7 bases map to TRBD2. The source of this sequence is a human donor with Susac syndrome. Sequencing was carried out using CD8+ T cells from PBMCs. The CDR3 loop is CASSFGGELYNEQFF. The CDR3 DNA reads as TGCGCCAGCAGCTTTGGGGGGGAACTGTACAATGAGCAGTTCTTC.